The source of this T cell receptor beta chain is a study of blood T cells in healthy people across ages (dated by TCRdb to about 2015). For context, the study as a whole: In model experiments, template switching captured roughly one uniquely barcoded TCR beta cDNA molecule for every two T cells. Age-related changes in TCR beta repertoire diversity were measured in the study by deep sequencing normalized with unique cDNA molecular identifiers. Donors of different ages were randomly distributed across sequencing lanes to avoid experimental bias. Donors were grouped into four age groups: young (average 16 years), middle-aged (around 39), aged (roughly 62) and long-lived (around 82). Two additional independent replicas of 1 million unique cDNA reads from the same blood draw were analyzed for two donors (one aged 18 to 30 and one aged 80 or older).

Systemically healthy Caucasian individuals from Russia, 39 in total and aged roughly 6 to 100 years, were included as donors. About 9.8 milliliters of peripheral blood were drawn from each donor into EDTA-treated Vacutainer tubes. Ficoll-Paque density-gradient centrifugation was used to isolate PBMCs, with at least 6 million obtained per sample. Total RNA was extracted from PBMCs with Trizol reagent, with at least 6 micrograms obtained per sample. Naive CD45RAhigh/CD27high T cell percentages were measured by flow cytometry on a PBMC aliquot from every donor. The library was prepared using 5' RACE. The sequencer was an Illumina HiSeq 2500. The second PCR ran for about 6 to 11 cycles and used a J-beta primer mix along with a sample-barcoded 5' primer. Each TCR beta cDNA molecule received a unique molecular identifier from a template-switch 5' adaptor carrying 12 random nucleotides. Each sample yielded at least 2.5 million CDR3-containing paired-end reads. First-strand cDNA was synthesized from all RNA with the Mint cDNA synthesis kit, primed by a TRBC-specific oligonucleotide. After uracil-DNA glycosylase treatment, a first 18-cycle PCR used universal primers M1SS and BC2_uni_R on all cDNA. In the source study's methods: Normalization of each sample was performed by random selection of 1 million high-quality reads, each carrying a distinct molecular identifier. Reads sharing molecular identifiers were discarded rather than binned into consensus sequences. MiTCR, with a Q25 quality threshold and the strictest error-elimination algorithm, was used for CDR3 identification, clonotype clustering and error correction. A nonparametric unseen species model using Euler transformation provided a lower-bound estimate of total TCR beta diversity. The public reads were reanalyzed by TCRdb: fastp trimming at Q25, MiXCR alignment, in-frame beta chains only. Each entry merges the rows of one CDR3 protein and shows their most common DNA and genes. Clone size and V and J calls follow TCRdb, not the original study. The sample profile shows about 1,500,000 distinct CDR3 sequences; roughly 28% of them were found once. The leading ten clones occupy 7.7% of the sample.

About this clonotype itself: Its recognized antigen is unknown. Per-nucleotide qualities are absent, and no much larger clonotype sits a single base away.

Its CDR3 holds 16 amino acids, cysteine through phenylalanine. Only the CDR3 portion is preserved as DNA: 48 bases, with reading frame beginning at the first base. Sequences MDHEN (CDR1) and SYDVKM (CDR2) are obtained from the germline V gene. Compared with germline, V lacks 6 bases and J lacks 4 bases; bases without a gene match: 8. What the authors observed across the whole study: Bulk unsorted PBMC profiling prevented conclusive comparison of naive and antigen-experienced compartments. Observed TCR beta diversity per million T cells fell roughly linearly with age, and a significant reduction was already apparent by age about 36. Estimates of total diversity based on one million sequenced T cells were considered lower bounds and underestimates. Observed TCR beta diversity correlated strongly with the percentage of naive T cells measured by flow cytometry. Compared with the aged group, more naive CD4+ T cells, fewer expanded clones and increased TCR diversity were shown by the long-lived group, suggesting age selection. Donor CMV infection status was unknown, potentially confounding age-related changes in expanded clonotypes.

The chain is assembled from TRBV28 and TRBJ2-1; 11 bases in the junction line up with TRBD1. The source is a woman aged 25-40 years in good health. Sequenced input: blood. DNA sequence: TGTGCCAGCAGAAACACCGGGACAGGGGGTTACAATGAGCAGTTCTTC. It specifies CASRNTGTGGYNEQFF.